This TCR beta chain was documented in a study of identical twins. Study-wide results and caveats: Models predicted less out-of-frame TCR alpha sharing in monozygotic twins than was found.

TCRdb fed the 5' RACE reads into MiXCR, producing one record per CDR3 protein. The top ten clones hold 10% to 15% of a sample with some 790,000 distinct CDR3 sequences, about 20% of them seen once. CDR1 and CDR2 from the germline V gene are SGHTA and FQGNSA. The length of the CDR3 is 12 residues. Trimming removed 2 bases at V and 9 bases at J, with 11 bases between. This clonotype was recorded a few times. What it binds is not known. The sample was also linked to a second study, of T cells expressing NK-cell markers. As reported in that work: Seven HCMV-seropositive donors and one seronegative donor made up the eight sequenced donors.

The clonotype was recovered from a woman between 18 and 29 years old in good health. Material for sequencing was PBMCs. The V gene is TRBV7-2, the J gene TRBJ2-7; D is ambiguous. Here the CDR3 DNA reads TGTGCCAGCAGCTTATTTCCCCAAGGGCAGTACTTC. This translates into CASSLFPQGQYF.